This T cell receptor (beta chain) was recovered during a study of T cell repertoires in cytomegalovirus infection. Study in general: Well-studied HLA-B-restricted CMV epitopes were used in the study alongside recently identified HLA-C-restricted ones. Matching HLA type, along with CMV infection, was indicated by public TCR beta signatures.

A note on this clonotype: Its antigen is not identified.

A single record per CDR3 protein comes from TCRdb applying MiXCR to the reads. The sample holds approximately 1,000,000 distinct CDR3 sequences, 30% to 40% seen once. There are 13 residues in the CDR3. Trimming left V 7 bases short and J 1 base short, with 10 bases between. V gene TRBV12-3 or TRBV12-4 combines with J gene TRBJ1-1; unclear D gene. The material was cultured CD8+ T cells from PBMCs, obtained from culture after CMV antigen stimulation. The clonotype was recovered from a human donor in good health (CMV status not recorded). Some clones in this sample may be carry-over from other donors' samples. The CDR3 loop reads CASTDTWNTEAFF. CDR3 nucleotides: TGTGCCAGCACCGACACCTGGAACACTGAAGCTTTCTTT.